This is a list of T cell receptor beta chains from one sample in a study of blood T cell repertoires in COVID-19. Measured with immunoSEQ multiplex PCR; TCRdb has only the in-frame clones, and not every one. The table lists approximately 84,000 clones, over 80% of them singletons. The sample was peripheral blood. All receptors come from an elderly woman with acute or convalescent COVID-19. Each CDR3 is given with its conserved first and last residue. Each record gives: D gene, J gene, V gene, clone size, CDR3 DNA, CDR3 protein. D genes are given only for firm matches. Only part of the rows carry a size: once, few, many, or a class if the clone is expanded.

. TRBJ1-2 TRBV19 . TGTGCCAGTAGTACCCCCACAGTCTATGGCTACACCTTC CASSTPTVYGYTF
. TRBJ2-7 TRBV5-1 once TGCGCCAGCAGCTTGATACAATCCGGGGGCTACGAGCAGTACTTC CASSLIQSGGYEQYF
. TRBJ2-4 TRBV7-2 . TGTGCCAGCAGCTTAGGCCAGGAAAACATTCAGTACTTC CASSLGQENIQYF
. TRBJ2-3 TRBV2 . TGTGCCAGCAGCTCTAGGCTACTCACAGATACGCAGTATTTT CASSSRLLTDTQYF
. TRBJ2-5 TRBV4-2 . TGTGCCAGCAGCCAAACGGACAACCAAGAGACCCAGTACTTC CASSQTDNQETQYF
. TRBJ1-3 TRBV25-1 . TGTGCCAGCAGTGATCCCCGCGGCCCTGGAAACACCATATATTTT CASSDPRGPGNTIYF
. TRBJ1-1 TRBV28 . TGTGCCAGCAGGACAGACATGAACACTGAAGCTTTCTTT CASRTDMNTEAFF
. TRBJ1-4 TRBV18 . TGTGCCAGCTCACCACCGGGGCAGCCAACTAATGAAAAACTGTTTTTT CASSPPGQPTNEKLFF
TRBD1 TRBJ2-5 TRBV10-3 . TGTGCCATCACTCCGGACAGGGAGGAGACCCAGTACTTC CAITPDREETQYF
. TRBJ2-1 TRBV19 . TGTGCCAGTAGTATGCCTACCGCAAGGAGCTCCTACAATGAGCAGTTCTTC CASSMPTARSSYNEQFF
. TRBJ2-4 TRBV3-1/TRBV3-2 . TGTGCCAGCAGCCCAAACCCGGGGAACATTCAGTACTTC CASSPNPGNIQYF
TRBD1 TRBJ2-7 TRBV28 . TGTGCCAGCAAAACGGGACAGGGGAGGGTCGAGCAGTACTTC CASKTGQGRVEQYF
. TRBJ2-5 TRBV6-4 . TGTGCCAGCAGTGACGGTCCCGGGACTCATACGAGGGCCCAAGAGACCCAGTACTTC CASSDGPGTHTRAQETQYF
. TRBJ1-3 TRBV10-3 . TGTGCCTCGGGGGGCAGCCACTCTGGAAACACCATATATTTT CASGGSHSGNTIYF
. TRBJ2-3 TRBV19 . TGTGCCAGTACAAGTCCAGGGTCGGTAGATACGCAGTATTTT CASTSPGSVDTQYF
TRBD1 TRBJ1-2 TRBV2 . TGTGCCAGCAGAAGACAGGGGGATGGCTACACCTTC CASRRQGDGYTF
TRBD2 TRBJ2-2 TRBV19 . TGTGCCAGTAGCCCTAGCGGGTGGAACACCGGGGAGCTGTTTTTT CASSPSGWNTGELFF
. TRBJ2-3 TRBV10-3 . TGTGCCATCAGTTCAACAGTAGGCACAGATACGCAGTATTTT CAISSTVGTDTQYF
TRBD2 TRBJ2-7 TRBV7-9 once TGTGCCAGCAGCATTCTAGCGGGCGAGCAGTACTTC CASSILAGEQYF
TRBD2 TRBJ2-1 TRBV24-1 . TGTGCCACCAGTGACGGACTAGCGGATTACAATGAGCAGTTCTTC CATSDGLADYNEQFF
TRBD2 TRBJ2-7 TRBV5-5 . TGTGCCAGCAGCTTGGGGACTAGCGGTTCGAGCTCCTACGAGCAGTACTTC CASSLGTSGSSSYEQYF
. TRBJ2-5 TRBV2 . TGTGCCAGCAGTGAACCACAGGGAACCCAGTACTTC CASSEPQGTQYF
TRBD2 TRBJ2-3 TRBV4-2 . TGTGCCAGCAGCCAAGCGGGAACTAGCGGGAGGGCGTATACGCAGTATTTT CASSQAGTSGRAYTQYF
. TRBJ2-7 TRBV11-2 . TGTGCCAGCAGCACAGACATGGGCCGGGAGCAGTACTTC CASSTDMGREQYF
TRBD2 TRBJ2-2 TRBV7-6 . TGTGCCAGCAGCTTGTCCTCTAGCGGGAGGATTTACACCGGGGAGCTGTTTTTT CASSLSSSGRIYTGELFF